The 10 T cell receptor beta chains presented below share a single source sample, sequenced in a study of blood T cell repertoires in COVID-19. Data came from immunoSEQ multiplex PCR; TCRdb stores just in-frame clones and leaves some out. This sample carries under 95,000 clones, about 83% of them seen once, and the ten largest clones take 5% to 5.5%. The sequenced sample consisted of peripheral blood. The receptors were gathered from a man aged 55 to 69 with acute or convalescent COVID-19.

CDR3 nucleotides: TGTGCCTGGAGCACAGGGGAAAATCAGCCCCAGCATTTT. This gives the protein CAWSTGENQPQHF. The chain recombines TRBV30 with TRBJ1-5, with 7 bases fitting TRBD1. The CDR3 runs to 13 residues. The V gene's germline CDR1 is GTSNPN and CDR2 SVGIG (reference sequence). With V trimmed by 3 bases and J by 4 bases, 3 bases remained unmatched. The complete variable domain, with remaining parts taken from reference TRBV30 and TRBJ1-5, reads SQTIHQWPATLVQPVGSPLSLECTVEGTSNPNLYWYRQAAGRGLQLLFYSVGIGQISSEVPQNLSASRPQDRQFILSSKKLLLSDSGFYLCAWSTGENQPQHFGDGTRLSIL.

The CDR3 DNA follows: TGCGCCAGCAGCCACGGGACAGGGCCGCCTGATCATCGTGGCTACACCTTC. Its translation: CASSHGTGPPDHRGYTF. The chain recombines TRBV5-1 with TRBJ1-2; 9 nucleotides agree with TRBD1. CDR1 and CDR2 from the germline V gene are SGHRS and YFSETQ. The CDR3 covers 17 residues. V lost 4 bases and J lost 7; bases outside the gene matches: 17.

V is TRBV11-2 and J is TRBJ2-3; D unclear. Per germline, CDR1 SGHAT and CDR2 FQNNGV. The length of the CDR3 is 16 residues. V was trimmed by 4 bases and J by 2 bases, leaving 16 bases between them. CDR3: CASSSTGGPYTDTQYF. In DNA, the CDR3 is TGTGCCAGCAGCTCGACCGGCGGCCCCTACACAGATACGCAGTATTTT.

The rearrangement uses TRBV18 and TRBJ1-2, with 8 bases that match TRBD1. With 5 bases clipped from V and 0 bases from J, the junction kept 8 bases outside the gene matches. Germline V gene data show CDR1 as KGHSH and CDR2 as LQKENI. This CDR3 is 16 amino acids long. CDR3 sequence (DNA): TGTGCCAGCTCAAACGCCCTGACAGGGGCTAACTATGGCTACACCTTC. It is translated as CASSNALTGANYGYTF.

The chain is built from TRBV11-2 and TRBJ1-1, with TRBD1 identical over 9 bases. The V gene's germline CDR1 is SGHAT and CDR2 FQNNGV. This CDR3 contains 15 residues. Losses at the gene ends were 1 base for V and 3 bases for J; bases not matched to a gene: 3. The CDR3 coding sequence is TGTGCCAGCAGCTTAGGGGACAGGGCTTACACTGAAGCTTTCTTT. This codes for CASSLGDRAYTEAFF.

The chain combines TRBV11-2 with TRBJ1-2; 9 nucleotides agree with TRBD1. The CDR3 sequence is 15 residues long. The V and J ends lost 0 bases and 3 bases, in that order; junction bases with no gene match: 2. Germline lookup yields CDR1 SGHAT and CDR2 FQNNGV. The CDR3 is CASSLDWTGDYGYTF. The DNA for the CDR3 is TGTGCCAGCAGCTTAGATTGGACAGGGGACTATGGCTACACCTTC.

V is TRBV6-1 and J is TRBJ1-5, with 10 bases lining up with TRBD1. This CDR3 has 14 amino acids. The ends lost 5 bases at V and 5 bases at J; junction bases unmatched: 3. Germline V gives CDR1 MNHNS, CDR2 SASEGT. The chain's CDR3 is CASSRTGGYQPQHF. CDR3 in DNA: TGTGCCAGCAGTAGGACAGGGGGTTATCAGCCCCAGCATTTT.

The rearrangement uses TRBV7-9 and TRBJ2-7, with 7 bases aligning to TRBD1. Germline V gene sequence: CDR1 SEHNR, CDR2 FQNEAQ (reference sequence). This CDR3 comprises 16 residues. Trimming removed 1 base from V and 5 bases from J; junction bases left unmatched: 11. CDR3 DNA: TGTGCCAGCAGCTTAGTGGGGCAGGGGGTCGGCAACGAGCAGTACTTC. As protein: CASSLVGQGVGNEQYF.

Only one count was recorded for this clone. The chain is built from TRBV5-4 and TRBJ1-1, with 7 bases aligning to TRBD1. Per germline, CDR1 SGHNT and CDR2 YYREEE (reference sequence). The ends lost 1 base at V and 2 bases at J; junction bases unmatched: 5. There are 15 residues in the CDR3. CDR3 region: CASSLWTGLNTEAFF. The CDR3 bases are TGTGCCAGCAGCTTGTGGACAGGCCTTAACACTGAAGCTTTCTTT.

This sequence joins TRBV7-2 and TRBJ2-7, with TRBD2 matching 7 bases. CDR3 size: 18 residues. J lost 3 bases, V lost 0 bases, and 14 bases had no gene match. Germline CDR1 reads SGHTA; CDR2 reads FQGNSA. The CDR3: CASSLALLGGEVGYEQYF. The CDR3 DNA reads TGTGCCAGCAGCTTAGCCCTTCTGGGAGGGGAGGTGGGCTACGAGCAGTACTTC.